This TCR beta chain was identified in a study of graft-versus-host responses after intestinal transplantation. Study-wide background: Isolated intestinal, liver-intestinal, or multivisceral transplants were what recipients had. The study's findings and limits: Early post-transplant HvG declines tracked with peak circulating GvH clone levels. GvH clones were found in recipient marrow; some appeared first in ileum or blood. The presence of high graft-versus-host to host-versus-graft clonal ratios in allografts characterized patients with graft-donor T cell macrochimerism.

For this clone: Its antigen remains unidentified.

From the graft tissue, intraepithelial and lamina propria lymphocytes were released through processing. Produced via immunoSEQ multiplex PCR; TCRdb's table is partial and in-frame only. The sample yields just over 15,000 clones, 74% seen once. There are 15 residues in the CDR3. Germline values: CDR1 MGHRA, CDR2 YSYEKL. V was pared by 1 base and J by 8 bases, with 3 bases of the junction left unmatched. The V and J genes are TRBV4-1 and TRBJ2-1, with 12 positions matching TRBD2. This specimen was ileum tissue, taken 14 days after transplant. This clonotype was sampled from a human patient who received an intestinal transplant, so some T cells may come from the graft donor. The CDR3 nucleotides read TGCGCCAGCAGCCAAGTTGCTAGCGGGGGGGATGAGCAGTTCTTC. As protein: CASSQVASGGDEQFF.